This record concerns one T cell receptor beta chain sequence. This entry comes from a study of OX40 agonist ivuxolimab in advanced cancers. Germline V gene sequence: CDR1 SGDLS, CDR2 YYNGEE. V lost 3 bases, J lost 4 bases, and 10 bases lay in between. The CDR3 has 13 residues. Sequenced by immunoSEQ multiplex PCR; TCRdb stores in-frame clones only, minus some. In the table there are about 61,000 clones, approximately 90% of which are singletons. This sequence joins TRBV9 and TRBJ2-5; possible D gene TRBD2, 6 bases. The clonotype was recovered from an adult with an advanced solid tumor such as melanoma, head and neck, liver or kidney cancer. The sample here was CD4+ or CD8+ T cells sorted from blood, taken in a trial of the OX40 agonist ivuxolimab. The CDR3 sequence: CASSAQEGETQYF. CDR3 sequence (DNA): TGTGCCAGCAGCGCCCAGGAGGGAGAGACCCAGTACTTC.